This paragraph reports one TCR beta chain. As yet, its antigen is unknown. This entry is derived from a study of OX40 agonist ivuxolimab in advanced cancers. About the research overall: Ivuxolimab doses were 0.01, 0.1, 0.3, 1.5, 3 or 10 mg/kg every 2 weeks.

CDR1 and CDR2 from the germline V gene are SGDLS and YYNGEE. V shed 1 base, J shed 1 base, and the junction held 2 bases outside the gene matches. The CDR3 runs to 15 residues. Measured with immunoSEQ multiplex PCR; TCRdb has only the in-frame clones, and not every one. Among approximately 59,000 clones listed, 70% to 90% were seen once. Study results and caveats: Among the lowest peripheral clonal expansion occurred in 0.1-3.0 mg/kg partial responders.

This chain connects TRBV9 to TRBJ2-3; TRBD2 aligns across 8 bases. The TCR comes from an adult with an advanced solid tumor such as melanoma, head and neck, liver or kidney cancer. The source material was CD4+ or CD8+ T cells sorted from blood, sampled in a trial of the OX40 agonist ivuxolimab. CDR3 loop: CASSVTSGRTDTQYF. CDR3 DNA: TGTGCCAGCAGCGTAACTAGCGGTCGCACAGATACGCAGTATTTT.